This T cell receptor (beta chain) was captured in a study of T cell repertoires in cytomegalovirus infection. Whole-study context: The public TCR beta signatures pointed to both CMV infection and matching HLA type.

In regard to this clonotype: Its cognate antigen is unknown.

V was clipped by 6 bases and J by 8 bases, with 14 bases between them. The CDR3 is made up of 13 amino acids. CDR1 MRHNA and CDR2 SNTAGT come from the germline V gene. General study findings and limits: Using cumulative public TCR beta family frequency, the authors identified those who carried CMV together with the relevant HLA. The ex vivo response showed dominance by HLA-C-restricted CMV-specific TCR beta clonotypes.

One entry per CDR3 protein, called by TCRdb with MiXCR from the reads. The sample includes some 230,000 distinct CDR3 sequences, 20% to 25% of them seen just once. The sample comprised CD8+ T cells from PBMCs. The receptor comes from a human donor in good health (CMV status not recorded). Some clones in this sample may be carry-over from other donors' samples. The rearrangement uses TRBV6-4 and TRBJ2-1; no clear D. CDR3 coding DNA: TGTGCCAGCAGCGTGACGCTCCGGGATGAGCAGTTCTTC. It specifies CASSVTLRDEQFF.